Shown below are 22 T cell receptor beta chains from a single sample sequenced in a study of blood T cells in healthy people across ages. Combining a sample-barcoded 5' primer with a J-beta primer mix, a second PCR ran for roughly 7 to 11 cycles. TCRdb passed the 5' RACE reads through MiXCR, listing each CDR3 protein once. Among 1.5 million or so distinct CDR3 sequences listed, roughly 43% were seen once. The specimen sequenced was blood. The source of these receptors is a woman aged 18-29 years in good health.

The chain has TRBV27 and TRBJ2-1; 9 nucleotides match TRBD2. The trim removed 6 bases at V and 5 bases at J, leaving 8 bases unmatched. The CDR3 totals 15 residues. Germline CDR1 is MNHEY and CDR2 is SMNVEV (reference sequence). The CDR3 region is CASSQGLANDNEQFF. The CDR3 DNA is TGTGCCAGCAGCCAAGGACTAGCGAATGACAATGAGCAGTTCTTC.

This chain connects TRBV14 to TRBJ1-6, with 7 bases matching TRBD1. Germline CDR1 and CDR2: SGHDN and FVKESK. The V gene end was trimmed by 5 bases and the J gene end by 3 bases; junction bases not matched to a gene: 4. The CDR3 contains 15 residues. The CDR3 sequence is CASSTGTVYNSPLHF. The CDR3 nucleotides are TGTGCCAGCAGCACCGGGACAGTCTATAATTCACCCCTCCACTTT.

V is TRBV6-2 or TRBV6-3 and J is TRBJ2-1; possibly TRBD2 for D (6 bases). The CDR3 is made up of 16 amino acids. The V gene lost 7 bases and the J gene lost 1 base, with 17 bases spanning the gap. Per the germline V gene, CDR1 is MNHEY and CDR2 is SVGEGT. Here the CDR3 DNA reads TGTGCCAGCACCCGGATGGGGGGAGCATCCTACAATGAGCAGTTCTTC. It is translated as CASTRMGGASYNEQFF.

This clonotype was detected only a few times. V usage is TRBV29-1 and J usage is TRBJ2-1; D gene uncertain. The CDR3 spans 11 residues. The V gene's germline CDR1 is SQVTM and CDR2 ANQGSEA. The V gene lost 3 bases and the J gene lost 8 bases, with 8 bases spanning the gap. The CDR3 loop reads CSVEQGDEQFF. CDR3 in DNA: TGCAGCGTTGAGCAAGGCGATGAGCAGTTCTTC.

The chain has TRBV20-1 and TRBJ2-1, with no clear D. CDR3 size: 12 residues. The V end was cut by 6 bases, the J end by 0 bases, with 6 bases between. Germline CDR1 and CDR2: DFQATT and SNEGSKA (reference sequence). The chain's CDR3 is CSARHSYNEQFF. Here the CDR3 DNA reads TGCAGTGCGCGGCACTCCTACAATGAGCAGTTCTTC.

The chain recombines TRBV10-1 with TRBJ1-1; maybe TRBD1 (5 bases). The V end was cut by 3 bases, the J end by 1 base, with 12 bases between. Germline V CDR1 and CDR2: WNHNN, SYGVQD (reference sequence). This CDR3 is built from 15 residues. CDR3 sequence reads: CASSDAGYGNTEAFF. In DNA, the CDR3 is TGCGCCAGCAGTGATGCAGGGTACGGGAACACTGAAGCTTTCTTT.

The chain employs TRBV11-3 and TRBJ2-3; 9 bases are a match to TRBD2. The CDR3 length is 17 residues. Germline-derived CDR1 and CDR2 are SGHNT and YENEEA. V shed 5 bases and J 4 bases; nucleotides not matched to a gene: 13. This CDR3 is CASSPVRGRVGADTQYF. For the CDR3, the DNA is TGTGCCAGCAGCCCAGTGCGCGGGAGGGTCGGGGCAGATACGCAGTATTTT.

V is TRBV25-1 and J is TRBJ2-2; tentative D call: TRBD2 (6 bases). Germline V gene lookup returns CDR1 MGHDK and CDR2 SYGVNS. Trimming left V 8 bases short and J 5 bases short, with 12 bases between. This CDR3 has 13 amino acids. This CDR3 reads CASDPAGTGELFF. DNA of the CDR3: TGTGCCAGCGATCCGGCGGGGACCGGGGAGCTGTTTTTT. Together with reference TRBV25-1 and TRBJ2-2, the CDR3 gives the full variable domain: EADIYQTPRYLVIGTGKKITLECSQTMGHDKMYWYQQDPGMELHLIHYSYGVNSTEKGDLSSESTVSRIRTEHFPLTLESARPSHTSQYLCASDPAGTGELFFGEGSRLTVL.

This clonotype was observed a handful of times. V and J are TRBV7-3 and TRBJ2-7, with D perhaps matching TRBD2 (6 bases). The CDR3 loop spans 13 amino acids. With 4 bases removed from V and 6 bases from J, the gap between germline ends came to 13 bases. The germline V gene has CDR1 SGHTA and CDR2 FQGTGA. The CDR3 sequence: CASSSLGGGEQYF. CDR3 coding DNA: TGTGCCAGCAGCTCCCTCGGGGGAGGCGAGCAGTACTTC.

The rearrangement joins TRBV7-2 to TRBJ1-6; D gene unclear. Germline V CDR1 and CDR2: SGHTA, FQGNSA. Trimming removed 3 bases from V and 10 bases from J, with 7 bases in between. The CDR3 is 12 amino acids. The CDR3 DNA reads TGTGCCAGCAGCTTGGACTACTCACCCCTCCACTTT. Translated: CASSLDYSPLHF.

Only a few counts were recorded for this clonotype. The chain has TRBV12-3 or TRBV12-4 and TRBJ1-5; 7 nucleotides align to TRBD1. With V trimmed by 6 bases and J by 3 bases, 8 bases remained unmatched. CDR3 size: 15 residues. In nucleotides, the CDR3 is TGTGCCAGCAGCTACTCAGGGGGTGACAATCAGCCCCAGCATTTT. Amino acids: CASSYSGGDNQPQHF.

The chain is built from TRBV4-1 and TRBJ2-7; the match to TRBD1 covers 9 bases. Losses at the gene ends were 3 bases for V and 5 bases for J; bases not matched to a gene: 5. The V gene's germline CDR1 is MGHRA and CDR2 YSYEKL. This CDR3 is 14 amino acids long. The CDR3 sequence: CASSQADRGDEQYF. The CDR3, as DNA: TGCGCCAGCAGCCAGGCGGACAGGGGCGACGAGCAGTACTTC.

This clonotype was counted only a few times. The chain combines TRBV6-2 or TRBV6-3 with TRBJ2-5; 9 nucleotides line up with TRBD2. V gave up 7 bases and J gave up 0 bases; unmatched junction bases: 9. CDR3 size: 16 residues. Germline V gives CDR1 MNHEY, CDR2 SVGEGT. CDR3 DNA: TGTGCCAGCACCGACCGGAGCGGGGGGTACCAAGAGACCCAGTACTTC. Residues: CASTDRSGGYQETQYF.

The rearrangement joins TRBV28 to TRBJ2-7, with D possibly called TRBD1 or TRBD2 (5 bases each). Trimming removed 0 bases from V and 0 bases from J, with 12 bases in between. The CDR3 consists of 16 residues. Germline V gene sequence: CDR1 MDHEN, CDR2 SYDVKM. For the CDR3, the DNA is TGTGCCAGCAGTTTATGGGGGGTTCTACACTCCTACGAGCAGTACTTC. It is translated as CASSLWGVLHSYEQYF.

This clonotype has just a few counts. The genes are TRBV29-1 and TRBJ2-7; no firm D call. The CDR3 is 12 residues long. The V and J ends lost 6 bases and 2 bases respectively, with 11 bases between them. Germline V lookup: CDR1 SQVTM, CDR2 ANQGSEA. This chain's CDR3 is CSVLLETYEQYF. DNA of the CDR3: TGCAGCGTCCTACTGGAGACCTACGAGCAGTACTTC.

The rearrangement joins TRBV12-3 or TRBV12-4 to TRBJ2-5; D might be TRBD1 or TRBD2, each matching 5 bases. The CDR3 extends over 19 amino acids. Deletions cut 3 bases from V and 2 bases from J, with 25 bases between. DNA for the CDR3: TGTGCCAGCAGTTTGGGGGTTTTAAGTGGCAGCTTGGGTCAAGAGACCCAGTACTTC. The encoded protein is CASSLGVLSGSLGQETQYF.

This chain connects TRBV7-9 to TRBJ2-7; D unresolved. The J call is doubtful: the DNA matches TRBJ2-5 better. There are 15 residues in the CDR3. The germline CDR1 and CDR2 sequences are SEHNR and FQNEAQ (reference sequence). CDR3 bases: TGTGCCAGCAGCTTACGTATTACTGGAAGAGAGACCCAGTACTTC. This sequence encodes CASSLRITGRETQYF.

There are a few counts of this clonotype. The chain recombines TRBV6-5 with TRBJ2-3; TRBD2 matches 8 bases. J was trimmed by 1 base and V by 6 bases; bases with no gene match: 3. Germline loops: CDR1 MNHEY, CDR2 SVGAGI. There are 14 residues in the CDR3. CDR3 protein: CASSRGLGTDTQYF. The CDR3 region has the DNA TGTGCCAGCAGCCGGGGACTAGGCACAGATACGCAGTATTTT.

In the case of this clonotype: The junction departs from germline at one end; a sequencing error may be responsible. The J gene is TRBJ2-7, the V gene TRBV7-9, with 8 bases lining up with TRBD2. The germline V gene has CDR1 SEHNR and CDR2 FQNEAQ (reference sequence). The CDR3 length is 16 residues. The CDR3: CTSSPQSGRSYNEQYF. The DNA of the CDR3 is TGTACCAGCAGCCCGCAGAGCGGGAGATCCTACAATGAGCAGTACTTC.

The sample holds a few counts of this clonotype. The chain joins TRBV20-1 to TRBJ1-2, with D tentatively TRBD1 (5 bases). V lost 6 bases to trimming and J lost 6 bases, with 14 bases between them. This CDR3 region has 12 residues. CDR1 and CDR2 (germline): DFQATT, SNEGSKA (reference sequence). The CDR3 DNA is TGCAGTGCCAGGGACTATTCGGATGGCTACACCTTC. Its protein is CSARDYSDGYTF.

This sequence joins TRBV7-9 and TRBJ2-1; 12 nucleotides match TRBD1. The V gene end was trimmed by 4 bases and the J gene end by 7 bases; junction bases not matched to a gene: 5. The germline V gene has CDR1 SEHNR and CDR2 FQNEAQ (reference sequence). This CDR3 has 15 amino acids. CDR3 residues: CASSYRDRGRNEQFF. DNA for the CDR3: TGTGCCAGCAGCTACCGGGACAGGGGGCGAAATGAGCAGTTCTTC. Looking up the rest from reference TRBV7-9 and TRBJ2-1 gives the full variable domain: DTGVSQNPRHKITKRGQNVTFRCDPISEHNRLYWYRQTLGQGPEFLTYFQNEAQLEKSRLLSDRFSAERPKGSFSTLEIQRTEQGDSAMYLCASSYRDRGRNEQFFGPGTRLTVL.

In its sample, this clonotype was seen many times. This chain joins TRBV7-2 and TRBJ2-3; D remains unclear. Germline CDR1 SGHTA, CDR2 FQGNSA. V was pared by 2 bases and J by 0 bases, with 6 bases between. The CDR3 is 14 amino acids. Here the CDR3 DNA reads TGTGCCAGCAGCTTAACCTGGAGCACAGATACGCAGTATTTT. It yields the protein CASSLTWSTDTQYF.